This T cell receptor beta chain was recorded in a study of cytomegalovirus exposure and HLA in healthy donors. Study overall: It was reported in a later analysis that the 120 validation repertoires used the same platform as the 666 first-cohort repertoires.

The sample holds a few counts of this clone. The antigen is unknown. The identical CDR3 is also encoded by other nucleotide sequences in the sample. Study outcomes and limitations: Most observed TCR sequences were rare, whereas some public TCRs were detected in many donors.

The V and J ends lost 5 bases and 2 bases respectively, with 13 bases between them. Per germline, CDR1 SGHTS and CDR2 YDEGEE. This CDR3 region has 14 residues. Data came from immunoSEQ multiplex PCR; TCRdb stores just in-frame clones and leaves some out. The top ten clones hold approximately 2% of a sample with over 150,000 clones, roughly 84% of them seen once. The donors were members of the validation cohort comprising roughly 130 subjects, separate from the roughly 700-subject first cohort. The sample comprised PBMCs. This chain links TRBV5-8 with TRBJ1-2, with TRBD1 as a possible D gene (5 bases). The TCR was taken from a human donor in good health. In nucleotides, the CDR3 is TGTGCCAGCAGTTGGGGGGATAGAAACTATGGCTACACCTTC. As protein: CASSWGDRNYGYTF.